The T cell receptor (beta chain) under discussion was sequenced for a study of human T cells and chemical hapten exposure. In the study overall: It was small differences in pooled library volume that mainly caused per-sample TCR yields to vary. Broader study findings: TCRs at high frequency, those above 1 in 1000, did not change with DPC sensitization.

This clonotype was seen a few times. Its antigen is not known. Time point meaning: healthy volunteer bleed at 6 weeks. Blood, whole and unfractionated, served as the source for total RNA extraction. Attachment of unique molecular identifiers to individual cDNA molecules was performed in the library. Via MiXCR, TCRdb re-called the RACE reads, giving one row per CDR3 protein. In the table there are more than 60,000 distinct CDR3 sequences, about 9% of which are singletons. The sequence was collected from a male donor in good health. Some clones in this sample may be carry-over from other donors' samples. Sequenced material: whole blood.

The CDR3 spells CASSNGTGTFPYNSPLHF. In DNA, the CDR3 is TGTGCCAGCAGTAACGGGACAGGGACCTTCCCGTATAATTCACCCCTCCACTTT. The V call is TRBV6-2 or TRBV6-3, the J call TRBJ1-6; 9 nucleotides match TRBD1. The ends lost 5 bases at V and 4 bases at J; junction bases unmatched: 12. Germline V gene lookup returns CDR1 MNHEY and CDR2 SVGEGT. This CDR3 region has 18 residues.